A single sample is the source of the 17 T cell receptor beta chains below, sequenced in a study of shared clonotypes between healthy human individuals. Sequencing was performed with immunoSEQ multiplex PCR; in TCRdb, only in-frame clones are kept and a portion is missing. The table has about 2.4 million clones, around nine tenths seen once; the top ten hold more than 0.12%. Sequenced material: naive CD4+ T cells sorted from blood. Sample subset: CD45RA+ positively selected. The origin of the receptors is a man aged 18 to 30 in good health.

The rearrangement links TRBV10-3 to TRBJ1-1; no reliable D call. This CDR3 has 11 amino acids. V lost 5 bases, J lost 2 bases, and 3 bases lay in between. Germline CDR1 and CDR2: ENHRY and SYGVKD. DNA for the CDR3: TGTGCCATCAGTAATAACACTGAAGCTTTCTTT. As protein: CAISNNTEAFF.

The CDR3 DNA reads as TGTGCCAGCAGTAGCCGCGGACAGGGACACTTT. Translation gives CASSSRGQGHF. J is TRBJ1-6 and V is TRBV6-6; TRBD1 matches 8 bases. This CDR3 spans 11 amino acids. The germline CDR1 and CDR2 sequences are MNHNY and SVGAGI (reference sequence). With 5 bases clipped from V and 19 bases from J, the junction kept 7 bases outside the gene matches.

The chain links TRBV4-1 to TRBJ1-2; D remains unclear. Germline V CDR1 and CDR2: MGHRA, YSYEKL. V was trimmed by 0 bases and J by 3 bases, leaving 17 bases between them. The CDR3 has 17 residues. Written as DNA, the CDR3 is TGCGCCAGCAGCCAAGATGGGTCCGGACGATCCTACTATGGCTACACCTTC. Amino acids: CASSQDGSGRSYYGYTF.

The rearrangement joins TRBV28 to TRBJ2-1, with D uncertain. Germline V gene sequence: CDR1 MDHEN, CDR2 SYDVKM. CDR3 length equals 15 residues. Trimming removed 7 bases from V and 4 bases from J, with 17 bases in between. CDR3 protein: CASTPLGLRYNEQFF. The CDR3 DNA follows: TGTGCCAGCACCCCCTTGGGCCTACGGTACAATGAGCAGTTCTTC.

This clone was seen just once. The genes are TRBV10-3 and TRBJ1-5; perhaps TRBD1 as D (6 bases). V lost 3 bases to trimming and J lost 1 base, with 10 bases between them. The CDR3 is 15 residues long. The germline CDR1 and CDR2 sequences are ENHRY and SYGVKD. This chain's CDR3 is CAISERDTSNQPQHF. CDR3 nucleotides: TGTGCCATCAGTGAAAGGGACACGAGCAATCAGCCCCAGCATTTT.

The V gene is TRBV4-1, the J gene TRBJ1-6, with D hard to call. Germline assignment: CDR1 MGHRA and CDR2 YSYEKL. V shed 2 bases and J shed 8 bases, with 10 bases lying between them. The CDR3 has 14 amino acids. The CDR3 region has the DNA TGCGCCAGCAGCCAAACTGGACCGGATTCACCCCTCCACTTT. Protein: CASSQTGPDSPLHF.

This rearrangement joins TRBV5-6 to TRBJ1-5, with unresolved D. CDR3 size: 15 residues. Germline values: CDR1 SGHDT, CDR2 YYEEEE. Trimming took 4 bases from V and 0 from J, leaving 11 bases between them. The CDR3 sequence is CASSLYGNSNQPQHF. The CDR3 DNA reads as TGTGCCAGCAGCCTTTACGGGAATAGCAATCAGCCCCAGCATTTT.

The J gene is TRBJ2-2, the V gene TRBV5-4; D might be TRBD1 or TRBD2, each matching 6 bases. CDR3 length: 15 residues. Germline V gene data show CDR1 as SGHNT and CDR2 as YYREEE (reference sequence). Between the trimmed V and J ends, which lost 4 bases and 4 bases, there was a span of 14 bases. The CDR3 nucleotides read TGTGCCAGCAGCCGGGGGCAGGTAGTCACCGGGGAGCTGTTTTTT. Its translation is CASSRGQVVTGELFF.

In the case of this clone: The same CDR3 arises from other DNA sequences in this sample as well. The rearrangement uses TRBV6-5 and TRBJ1-1; possible D gene TRBD1, 5 bases. Trimming removed 6 bases at V and 1 base at J, with 9 bases between. Germline-derived CDR1 and CDR2 are MNHEY and SVGAGI. The CDR3 runs to 13 residues. The CDR3 sequence is CASRRGKNTEAFF. The CDR3 DNA reads as TGTGCCAGCAGGAGGGGCAAGAACACTGAAGCTTTCTTT.

The chain employs TRBV5-4 and TRBJ2-3; D is ambiguous. V lost 0 bases and J lost 7, with 6 bases in between. Looked up from germline, CDR1 is SGHNT and CDR2 is YYREEE (reference sequence). There are 12 residues in the CDR3. CDR3 sequence (DNA): TGTGCCAGCAGCTTGGCCGGTCATACGCAGTATTTT. This codes for CASSLAGHTQYF. Supplemented by reference TRBV5-4 and TRBJ2-3, the full variable domain reads ETGVTQSPTHLIKTRGQQVTLRCSSQSGHNTVSWYQQALGQGPQFIFQYYREEENGRGNFPPRFSGLQFPNYSSELNVNALELDDSALYLCASSLAGHTQYFGPGTRLTVL.

The table lists this clone with a count of one. The genes are TRBV7-6 and TRBJ2-6; possible D gene TRBD2, 6 bases. The germline V gene has CDR1 SGHVS and CDR2 FNYEAQ. V was clipped by 6 bases and J by 0 bases, with 15 bases between them. The CDR3 extends over 17 amino acids. CDR3: CASSWTTRNSGANVLTF. The CDR3 bases are TGTGCCAGCAGTTGGACTACGCGAAACTCTGGGGCCAACGTCCTGACTTTC.

The chain has TRBV6-6 and TRBJ2-7, with D tentatively TRBD1 (6 bases). CDR3 length equals 14 residues. Trimming left V 5 bases short and J 7 bases short, with 18 bases between. Germline CDR1 reads MNHNY; CDR2 reads SVGAGI (reference sequence). The CDR3 DNA follows: TGTGCCAGCAGTCCCCAGGGGCAGACTGGGGAGCAGTACTTC. Its protein product is CASSPQGQTGEQYF.

With regard to this clone: Other nucleotide sequences from this sample produce the same CDR3. The chain recombines TRBV7-2 with TRBJ2-7; the D gene could be TRBD1 or TRBD2 (5 bases each). The length of the CDR3 is 15 residues. V dropped 1 base and J dropped 0 bases, with 10 bases sitting between them. Germline values: CDR1 SGHTA, CDR2 FQGNSA. The CDR3 bases are TGTGCCAGCAGCTTAGTCGGGGACGGCTCCTACGAGCAGTACTTC. As protein: CASSLVGDGSYEQYF.

V is TRBV29-1 and J is TRBJ2-7; 9 bases fit TRBD1. Germline loops: CDR1 SQVTM, CDR2 ANQGSEA. V shed 4 bases and J 10 bases; nucleotides not matched to a gene: 11. CDR3 length equals 13 residues. DNA for the CDR3: TGCAGCGTTGTGGGGACAGGGAATAGTGGACAGTACTTC. This translates into CSVVGTGNSGQYF.

V usage is TRBV5-6 and J usage is TRBJ2-7; no clear D. The germline gives CDR1 SGHDT, CDR2 YYEEEE. The V end lost 1 base, the J end lost 1 base, and 12 bases lay between the germline ends. The CDR3 is made up of 15 amino acids. DNA of the CDR3: TGTGCCAGCAGCTTGCTGGACCGATCTTCCTACGAGCAGTACTTC. Protein: CASSLLDRSSYEQYF.

The sample holds a few counts of this clone. This chain connects TRBV30 to TRBJ2-7; either TRBD1 or TRBD2 may fit D (6 bases each). The germline V gene has CDR1 GTSNPN and CDR2 SVGIG (reference sequence). The V end lost 0 bases, the J end lost 4 bases, and 13 bases lay between the germline ends. The CDR3 contains 14 residues. The CDR3 DNA follows: TGTGCCTGGAGTGTACAGGGAGGACTTTACGAGCAGTACTTC. Amino acids: CAWSVQGGLYEQYF.

This chain's CDR3 is CASSLRQVGASPLHF. Here the CDR3 DNA reads TGTGCCAGCAGCTTAAGACAGGTTGGAGCTTCACCCCTCCACTTT. V and J are TRBV7-2 and TRBJ1-6; a possible D gene is TRBD1 (6 bases). Germline loops: CDR1 SGHTA, CDR2 FQGNSA. The CDR3 contains 15 residues. V lost 2 bases and J 9 bases, leaving 14 bases between the germline ends.